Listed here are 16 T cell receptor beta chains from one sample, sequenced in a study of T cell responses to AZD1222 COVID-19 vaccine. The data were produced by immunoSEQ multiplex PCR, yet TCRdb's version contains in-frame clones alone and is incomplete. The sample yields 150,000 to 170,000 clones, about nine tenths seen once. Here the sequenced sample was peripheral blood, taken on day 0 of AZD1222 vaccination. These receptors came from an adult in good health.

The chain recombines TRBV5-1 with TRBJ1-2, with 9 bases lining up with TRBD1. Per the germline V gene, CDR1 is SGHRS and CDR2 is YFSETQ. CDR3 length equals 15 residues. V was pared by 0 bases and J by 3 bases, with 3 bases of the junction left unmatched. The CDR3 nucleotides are TGCGCCAGCAGCTTGGACAGGGGGCGCGACTATGGCTACACCTTC. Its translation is CASSLDRGRDYGYTF.

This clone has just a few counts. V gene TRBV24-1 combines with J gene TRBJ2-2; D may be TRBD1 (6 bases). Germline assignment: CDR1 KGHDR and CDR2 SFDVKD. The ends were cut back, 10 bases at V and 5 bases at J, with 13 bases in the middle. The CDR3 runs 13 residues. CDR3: CATRDTLTGELFF. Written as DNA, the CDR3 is TGTGCCACTCGGGACACCCTGACCGGGGAGCTGTTTTTT.

CDR3 in amino acids: CASSRGGASSYNEQFF. The CDR3 bases are TGTGCCAGCAGCCGCGGCGGGGCGAGCTCCTACAATGAGCAGTTCTTC. The V call is TRBV5-8, the J call TRBJ2-1; D perhaps matches TRBD2 (6 bases). V was pared by 4 bases and J by 0 bases, with 14 bases between. CDR3 size: 16 residues. Germline CDR1 is SGHTS and CDR2 is YDEGEE.

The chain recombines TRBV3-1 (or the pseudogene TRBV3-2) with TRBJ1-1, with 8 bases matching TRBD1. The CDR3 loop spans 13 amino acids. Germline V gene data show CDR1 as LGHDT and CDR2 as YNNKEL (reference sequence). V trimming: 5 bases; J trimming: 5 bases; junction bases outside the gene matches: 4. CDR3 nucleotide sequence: TGTGCCAGCAGCAAGGACAGGGAAACTGAAGCTTTCTTT. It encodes CASSKDRETEAFF.

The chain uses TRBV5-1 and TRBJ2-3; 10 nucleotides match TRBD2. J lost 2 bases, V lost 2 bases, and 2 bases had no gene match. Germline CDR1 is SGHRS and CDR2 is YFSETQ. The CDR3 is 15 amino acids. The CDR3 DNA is TGCGCCAGCAGCTTACTAGCGGGGACCACAGATACGCAGTATTTT. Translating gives CASSLLAGTTDTQYF.

CDR3: CASSNRGILNSPLHF. The DNA for the CDR3 is TGTGCCAGCAGTAACAGGGGAATCCTTAATTCACCCCTCCACTTT. This chain uses TRBV5-4 with TRBJ1-6; 7 nucleotides match TRBD1. This CDR3 is built from 15 residues. Germline loops: CDR1 SGHNT, CDR2 YYREEE (reference sequence). V shed 5 bases and J 6 bases; nucleotides not matched to a gene: 8.

CDR3 region: CASSLIPGANTEAFF. The CDR3 nucleotides read TGTGCCAGCAGCTTAATTCCAGGGGCGAACACTGAAGCTTTCTTT. The V call is TRBV7-2, the J call TRBJ1-1; D perhaps matches TRBD1 (6 bases). The germline V and J ends were trimmed by 2 bases and 1 base, with 11 bases remaining between them. The CDR3 consists of 15 residues. Germline values: CDR1 SGHTA, CDR2 FQGNSA.

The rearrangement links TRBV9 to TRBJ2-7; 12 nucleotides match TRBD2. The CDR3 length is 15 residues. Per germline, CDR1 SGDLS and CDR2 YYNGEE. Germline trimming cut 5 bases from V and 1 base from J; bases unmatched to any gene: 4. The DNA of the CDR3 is TGTGCCAGCAGTTCGACTAGCGGGGGATCCTACGAGCAGTACTTC. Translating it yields CASSSTSGGSYEQYF.

The DNA of the CDR3 is TGTGCCAGCAGCTTCGGCAGGCCGTCGGCCTACGAGCAGTACTTC. This translates into CASSFGRPSAYEQYF. This chain connects TRBV13 to TRBJ2-7; D is unresolved. The germline V and J ends were trimmed by 3 bases and 2 bases, with 14 bases remaining between them. This CDR3 is 15 amino acids long. CDR1 and CDR2 from the germline V gene are PRHDT and FYEKMQ (reference sequence).

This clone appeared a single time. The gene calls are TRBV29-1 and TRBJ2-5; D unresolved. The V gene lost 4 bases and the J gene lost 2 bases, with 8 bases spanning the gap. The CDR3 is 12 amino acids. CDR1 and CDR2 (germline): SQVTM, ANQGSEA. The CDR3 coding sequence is TGCAGCGTTGTTTCTGGGCAAGAGACCCAGTACTTC. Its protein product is CSVVSGQETQYF.

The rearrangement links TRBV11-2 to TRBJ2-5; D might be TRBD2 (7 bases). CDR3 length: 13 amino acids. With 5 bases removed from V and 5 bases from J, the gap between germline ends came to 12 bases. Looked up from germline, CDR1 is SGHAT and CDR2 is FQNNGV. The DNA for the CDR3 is TGTGCCAGCAGCCTAGGGGGGGTCGAGACCCAGTACTTC. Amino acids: CASSLGGVETQYF.

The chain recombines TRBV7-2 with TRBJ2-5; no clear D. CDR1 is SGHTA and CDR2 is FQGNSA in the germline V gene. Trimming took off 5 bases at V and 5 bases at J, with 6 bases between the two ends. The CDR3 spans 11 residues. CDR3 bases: TGTGCCAGCAGCGCGATGGAGACCCAGTACTTC. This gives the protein CASSAMETQYF.

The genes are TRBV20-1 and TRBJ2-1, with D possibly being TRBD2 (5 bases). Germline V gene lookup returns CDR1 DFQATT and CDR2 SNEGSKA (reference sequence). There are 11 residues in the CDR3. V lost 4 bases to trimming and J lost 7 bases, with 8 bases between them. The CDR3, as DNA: TGCAGTGCTAAACTAGAGAATGAGCAGTTCTTC. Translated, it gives CSAKLENEQFF.

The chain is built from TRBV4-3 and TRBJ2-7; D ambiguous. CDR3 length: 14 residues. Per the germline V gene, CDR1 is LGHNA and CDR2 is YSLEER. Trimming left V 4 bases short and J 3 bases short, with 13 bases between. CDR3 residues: CASSPQFPRYEQYF. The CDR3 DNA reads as TGCGCCAGCAGCCCCCAGTTCCCTCGCTACGAGCAGTACTTC.

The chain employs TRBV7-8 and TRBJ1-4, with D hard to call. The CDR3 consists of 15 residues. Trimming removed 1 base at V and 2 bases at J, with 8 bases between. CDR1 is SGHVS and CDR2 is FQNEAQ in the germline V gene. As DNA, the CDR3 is TGTGCCAGCAGCTTAGGGTGGGGTACTAATGAAAAACTGTTTTTT. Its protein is CASSLGWGTNEKLFF.

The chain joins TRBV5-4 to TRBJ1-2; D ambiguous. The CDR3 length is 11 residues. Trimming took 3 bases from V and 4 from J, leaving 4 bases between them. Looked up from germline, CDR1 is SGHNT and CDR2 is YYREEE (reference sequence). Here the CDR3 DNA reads TGTGCCAGCAGCTACCTCTATGGCTACACCTTC. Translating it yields CASSYLYGYTF.